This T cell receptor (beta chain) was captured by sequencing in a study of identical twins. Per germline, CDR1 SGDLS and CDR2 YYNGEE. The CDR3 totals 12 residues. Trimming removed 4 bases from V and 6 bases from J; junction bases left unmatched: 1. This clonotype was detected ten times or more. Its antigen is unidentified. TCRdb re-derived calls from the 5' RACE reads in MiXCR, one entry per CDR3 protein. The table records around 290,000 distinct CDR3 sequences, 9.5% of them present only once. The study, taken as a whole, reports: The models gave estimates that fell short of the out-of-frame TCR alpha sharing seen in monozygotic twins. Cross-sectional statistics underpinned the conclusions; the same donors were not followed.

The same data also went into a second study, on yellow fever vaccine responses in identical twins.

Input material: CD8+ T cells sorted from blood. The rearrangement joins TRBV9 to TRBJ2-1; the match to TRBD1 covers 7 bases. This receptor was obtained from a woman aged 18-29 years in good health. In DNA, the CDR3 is TGTGCCAGCAGCACAGGGGTCAATGAGCAGTTCTTC. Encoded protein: CASSTGVNEQFF. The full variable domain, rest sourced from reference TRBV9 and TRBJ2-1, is DSGVTQTPKHLITATGQRVTLRCSPRSGDLSVYWYQQSLDQGLQFLIQYYNGEERAKGNILERFSAQQFPDLHSELNLSSLELGDSALYFCASSTGVNEQFFGPGTRLTVL.